Listed below are T cell receptor beta chains from one sample, sequenced in a study of CD8+ T cells in alopecia areata. The method was immunoSEQ multiplex PCR; TCRdb's version includes in-frame clones alone and lacks a portion of them. The sample lists hundreds of thousands of clones, 35% to 45% seen once, with around 0.48% in the top ten. The sequenced sample was CD4+ T cells sorted from blood, obtained at approximately week 34, from a patient treated with tofacitinib. These receptors all come from a human donor with alopecia areata. The CDR3 runs from the conserved cysteine through the conserved F or W.

v_call	j_call	cdr3_aa
TRBV9	TRBJ2-5	CASSSFREETQYF
TRBV5-1	TRBJ2-7	CASSQGSFYEQYF
TRBV7-2	TRBJ2-5	CASSSGRRTQYF
TRBV5-1	TRBJ2-1	CASSLRLAGGPRDEQFF
TRBV29-1	TRBJ1-1	CSVLGAEAFF
TRBV15	TRBJ1-2	CATSRDWQGEGYTF
TRBV5-6	TRBJ1-1	CASSGTGRGTEAFF
TRBV30	TRBJ2-1	CAWSVWREGRNEQFF
TRBV5-1	TRBJ2-5	CASRLQGENEYF
TRBV25-1	TRBJ2-7	CASSEDGSSHEQYF
TRBV29-1	TRBJ2-7	CSVWTGIDEQYF
TRBV19	TRBJ1-2	CASSIDRVGTPAGYTF
TRBV4-1	TRBJ2-3	CASRRGRAGGLADTQYF
TRBV7-3	TRBJ2-3	CASSFPDRSVQYF
TRBV5-1	TRBJ1-1	CASSSGDTSFRSEAFF
TRBV7-9	TRBJ1-2	CASSDQRTF
TRBV10-3	TRBJ1-5	CGTREQPNQPQHF
TRBV30	TRBJ2-7	CAWTKGQGVAYEQYF
TRBV5-1	TRBJ1-2	CASSRQEPNYGYTF
TRBV7-2	TRBJ2-2	CASSADSTGELFF
TRBV6-5	TRBJ2-3	CASSETGGTDTQYF
TRBV5-1	TRBJ1-1	CASSDQSNTEAFF
TRBV14	TRBJ1-6	CASSLPPRGSSPLHF
TRBV4-1	TRBJ1-2	CASSHVLDRIYYGYTF
TRBV11-2	TRBJ2-3	CASSYLMPDTQYF
TRBV7-8	TRBJ1-1	CASSLVQGSNTEAFF
TRBV30	TRBJ1-3	CAWSSSRDRFSGNTIYF
TRBV7-9	TRBJ2-7	CASSPWTGLRYEQYF
TRBV6-1	TRBJ2-7	CAIPSGGLDEQYF
TRBV11-2	TRBJ2-2	CASSYRQGANTGELFF
TRBV30	TRBJ1-3	CAWSTYGGGNTIYF
TRBV5-1	TRBJ2-1	CASSLGGPPSGQFF
TRBV27	TRBJ1-6	CASTLLGQERNSPLHF
TRBV30	TRBJ1-5	CAWSVLIGGPQHF
TRBV4-1	TRBJ1-2	CASSQAIGRIYGYTF
TRBV7-3	TRBJ1-2	CASSLSQVVGYTF
TRBV6-6	TRBJ1-1	CASIGQGKTEAFF
TRBV7-7	TRBJ2-1	CASSLSTGLVEQFF
TRBV5-1	TRBJ1-1	CASSRTGGENTEAFF
TRBV25-1	TRBJ2-3	CASSEYRGGGNTDTQYF
TRBV19	TRBJ1-5	CASTPRTGSNQPQHF
TRBV2	TRBJ1-2	CASSPERGNYGYTF
TRBV30	TRBJ1-3	CAWSQGVGNTIYF
TRBV30	TRBJ2-5	CAWSLRAETQYF
TRBV19	TRBJ2-2	CASSMGRTGELFF
TRBV5-6	TRBJ1-4	CASSQTGNSSEKLFF
TRBV2	TRBJ2-7	CASSPAGLRGEQYF